This T cell receptor beta chain was identified during a study of T cell responses to AZD1222 COVID-19 vaccine. This CDR3 is built from 13 residues. Trimming shortened V by 6 bases and J by 0 bases, and 11 bases separated the two germline ends. Germline loops: CDR1 SQVTM, CDR2 ANQGSEA. Study conclusions and caveats: Reports indicate that nearly half of spike-specific TCRs are directed at unmutated variant regions. Across the whole spike, CD4 TCRs peaked at regions 160-218 and 743-854. Spike-specific TCR repertoires showed rising breadth and depth after two AZD1222 doses.

As to this clone: No antigen is known for it.

The assay was immunoSEQ multiplex PCR, and TCRdb's table has in-frame clones only and misses some. The table lists about 140,000 clones, 88% of them singletons. Here the sequenced sample was peripheral blood, taken 28 days after the second AZD1222 dose. The source of this sequence is an adult who received the AZD1222 COVID-19 vaccine. The J gene is TRBJ1-1, the V gene TRBV29-1; TRBD1 is a possible D gene (5 bases). DNA for the CDR3: TGCAGCGTCGTCCGGGACGTGAACACTGAAGCTTTCTTT. Translating it yields CSVVRDVNTEAFF.